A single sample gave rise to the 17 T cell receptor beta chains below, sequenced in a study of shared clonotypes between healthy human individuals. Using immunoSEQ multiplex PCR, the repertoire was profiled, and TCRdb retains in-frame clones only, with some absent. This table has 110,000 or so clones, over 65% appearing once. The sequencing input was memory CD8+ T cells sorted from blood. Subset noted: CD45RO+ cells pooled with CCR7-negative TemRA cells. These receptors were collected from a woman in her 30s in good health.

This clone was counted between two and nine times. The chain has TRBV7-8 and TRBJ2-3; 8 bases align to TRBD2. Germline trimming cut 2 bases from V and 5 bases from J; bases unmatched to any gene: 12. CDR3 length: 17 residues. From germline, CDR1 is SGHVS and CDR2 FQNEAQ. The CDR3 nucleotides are TGTGCCAGCAGCTTAAGTTGGGCGGGAGGAGCTCTAGATACGCAGTATTTT. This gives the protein CASSLSWAGGALDTQYF.

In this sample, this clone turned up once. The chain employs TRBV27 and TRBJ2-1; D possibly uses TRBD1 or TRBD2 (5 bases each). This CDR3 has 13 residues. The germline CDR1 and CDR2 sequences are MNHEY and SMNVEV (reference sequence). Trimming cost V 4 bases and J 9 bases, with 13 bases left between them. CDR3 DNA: TGTGCCAGCAGTTCCCTGGGACGGGCTGAGCAGTTCTTC. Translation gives CASSSLGRAEQFF.

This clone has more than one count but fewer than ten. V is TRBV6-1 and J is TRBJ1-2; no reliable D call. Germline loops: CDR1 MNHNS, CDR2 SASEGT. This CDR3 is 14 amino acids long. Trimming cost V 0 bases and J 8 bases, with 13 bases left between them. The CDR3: CASSEARYHQGYTF. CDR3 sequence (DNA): TGTGCCAGCAGTGAAGCAAGATACCATCAGGGCTACACCTTC.

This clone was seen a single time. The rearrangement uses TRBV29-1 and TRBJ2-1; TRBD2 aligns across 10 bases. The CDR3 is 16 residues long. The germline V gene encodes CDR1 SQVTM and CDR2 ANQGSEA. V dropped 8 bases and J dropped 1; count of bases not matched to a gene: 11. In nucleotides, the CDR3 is TGCAGCTTCCTTAGCGGGAGGATGTTTTCCTACAATGAGCAGTTCTTC. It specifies CSFLSGRMFSYNEQFF.

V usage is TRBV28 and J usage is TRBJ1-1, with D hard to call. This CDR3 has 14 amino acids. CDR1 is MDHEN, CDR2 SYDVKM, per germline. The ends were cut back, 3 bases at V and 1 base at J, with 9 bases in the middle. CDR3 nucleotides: TGTGCCAGCAGTTTGAGGGCAGGGAACACTGAAGCTTTCTTT. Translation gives CASSLRAGNTEAFF.

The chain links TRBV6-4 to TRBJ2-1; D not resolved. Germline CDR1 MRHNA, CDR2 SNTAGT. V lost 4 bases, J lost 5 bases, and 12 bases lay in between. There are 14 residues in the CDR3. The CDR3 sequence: CASSVRAEDNEQFF. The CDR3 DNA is TGTGCCAGCAGTGTAAGGGCCGAAGACAATGAGCAGTTCTTC.

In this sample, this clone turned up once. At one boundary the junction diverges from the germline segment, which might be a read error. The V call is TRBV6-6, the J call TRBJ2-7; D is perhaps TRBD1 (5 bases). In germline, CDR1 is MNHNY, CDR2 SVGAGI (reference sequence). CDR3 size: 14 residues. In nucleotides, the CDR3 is TGTGCCAGCAGTCTTCCCGACAGATACTACGAGCAGTATTTC. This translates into CASSLPDRYYEQYF.

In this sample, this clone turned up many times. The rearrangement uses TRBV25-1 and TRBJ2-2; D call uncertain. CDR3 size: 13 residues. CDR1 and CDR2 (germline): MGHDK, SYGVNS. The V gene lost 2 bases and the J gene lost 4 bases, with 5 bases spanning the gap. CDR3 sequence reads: CASSEVGTGELFF. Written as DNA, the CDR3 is TGTGCCAGCAGTGAAGTAGGCACCGGGGAGCTGTTTTTT. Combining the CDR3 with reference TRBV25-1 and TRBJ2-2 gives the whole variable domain EADIYQTPRYLVIGTGKKITLECSQTMGHDKMYWYQQDPGMELHLIHYSYGVNSTEKGDLSSESTVSRIRTEHFPLTLESARPSHTSQYLCASSEVGTGELFFGEGSRLTVL.

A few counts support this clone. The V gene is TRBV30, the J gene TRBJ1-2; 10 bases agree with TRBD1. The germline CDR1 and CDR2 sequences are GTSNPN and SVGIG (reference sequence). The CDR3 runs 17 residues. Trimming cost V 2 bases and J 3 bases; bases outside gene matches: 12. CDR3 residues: CAWSPRDRGRFHYGYTF. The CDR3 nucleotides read TGTGCCTGGAGTCCTCGGGACAGGGGCCGGTTTCACTATGGCTACACCTTC.

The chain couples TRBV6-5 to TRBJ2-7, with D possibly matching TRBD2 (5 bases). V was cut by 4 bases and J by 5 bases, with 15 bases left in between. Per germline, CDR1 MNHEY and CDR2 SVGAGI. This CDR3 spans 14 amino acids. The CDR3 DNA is TGTGCCAGCAGTTCGGGCCCTCCGGGAAACGAGCAGTACTTC. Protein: CASSSGPPGNEQYF.

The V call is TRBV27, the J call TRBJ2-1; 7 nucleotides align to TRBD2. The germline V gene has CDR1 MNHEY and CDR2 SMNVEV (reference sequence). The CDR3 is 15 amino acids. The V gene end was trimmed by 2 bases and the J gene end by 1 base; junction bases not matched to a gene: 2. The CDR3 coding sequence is TGTGCCAGCAGTTTAGCGGGAGTATCCTACAATGAGCAGTTCTTC. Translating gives CASSLAGVSYNEQFF.

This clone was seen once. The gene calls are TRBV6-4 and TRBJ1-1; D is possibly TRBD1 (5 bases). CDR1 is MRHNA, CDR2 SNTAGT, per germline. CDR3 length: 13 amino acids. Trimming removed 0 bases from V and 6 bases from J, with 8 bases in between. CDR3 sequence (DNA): TGTGCCAGCAGTGACTCTGGGACGTCTGAAGCTTTCTTT. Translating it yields CASSDSGTSEAFF.

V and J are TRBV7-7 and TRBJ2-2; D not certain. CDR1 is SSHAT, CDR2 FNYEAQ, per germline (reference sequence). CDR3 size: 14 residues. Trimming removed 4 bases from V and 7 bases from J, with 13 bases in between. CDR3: CASSSLPFGGELFF. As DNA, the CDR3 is TGTGCCAGCAGCTCTCTCCCTTTCGGCGGGGAGCTGTTTTTT.

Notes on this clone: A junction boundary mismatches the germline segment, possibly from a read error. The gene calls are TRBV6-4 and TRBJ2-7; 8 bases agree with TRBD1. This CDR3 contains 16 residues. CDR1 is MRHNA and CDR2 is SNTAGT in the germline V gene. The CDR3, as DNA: TGTGCCAGCAGTTACTCCGCCGGGACAGGCTCCTACGAGCAGTACTTC. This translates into CASSYSAGTGSYEQYF.

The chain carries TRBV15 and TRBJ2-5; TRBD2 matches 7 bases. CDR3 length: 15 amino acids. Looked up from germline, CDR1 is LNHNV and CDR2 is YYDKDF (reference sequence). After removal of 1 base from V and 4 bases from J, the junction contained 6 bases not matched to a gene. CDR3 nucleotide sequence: TGTGCCACCAGCAGAGTTGCGGGAGCGGGAGAGACCCAGTACTTC. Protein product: CATSRVAGAGETQYF.

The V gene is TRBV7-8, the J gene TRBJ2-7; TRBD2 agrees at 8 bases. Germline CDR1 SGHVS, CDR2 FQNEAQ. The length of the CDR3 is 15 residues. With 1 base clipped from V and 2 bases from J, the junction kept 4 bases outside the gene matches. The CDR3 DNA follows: TGTGCCAGCAGCTTAGTCGCCGGGAGGGCCTACGAGCAGTACTTC. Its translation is CASSLVAGRAYEQYF.

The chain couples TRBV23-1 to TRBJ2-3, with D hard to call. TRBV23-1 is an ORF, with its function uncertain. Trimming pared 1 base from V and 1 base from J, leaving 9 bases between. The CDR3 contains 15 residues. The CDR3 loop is CASSQFLNGTDTQYF. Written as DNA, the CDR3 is TGCGCCAGCAGTCAATTTTTGAACGGCACAGATACGCAGTATTTT.